What follows describes a single T cell receptor beta chain. Its cognate antigen has yet to be identified. Base qualities are not recorded, but no much larger clone differs from it by a single base. The immunoSEQ Assay, a bias-controlled multiplex PCR, was used to amplify TCRbeta CDR3 regions from genomic DNA. Per the original workflow: The number of nucleated cells in each sample was estimated by amplification of reference gene primers within the assay. To quantify the absolute abundance of each unique TCRbeta CDR3 rearrangement, sequence reads were collapsed and filtered. For each sample, productive Simpson clonality was calculated as the square root of Simpson's diversity index over productive rearrangements. This immuneACCESS table, as held by TCRdb, lists in-frame sequences with V and J called but not all clones. Of the missing ones, under half trace to an unresolved V gene in checked studies; the others have no known cause. The V and J calls and clone size come from that table; D and trimming were worked out from the DNA. The sample table contains around 300,000 clones; only one count was recorded for 87% of them. The ten top clones hold roughly 6.3% of the sample.

This specimen comes from a study of blood T cell repertoires in COVID-19 (TCRdb year 2020). Study-wide context: Samples from collaborators originated in the United States, Italy and Spain and spanned both the acute and convalescent phases of COVID-19. Samples were obtained from the ongoing ImmuneRACE study (first 160 participants) and from some 1,200 subjects provided by 6 global collaborators. Deeply sampled blood TCRbeta repertoires from subjects exposed to, actively infected with, or recovered from COVID-19 were included in the dataset. Where available, HLA class I and class II types were taken from metadata supplied by the sample provider and were not determined by assay-based typing. The prospective study material was composed of cDNA or gDNA derived from T cells, B-cell-depleted T cells, or PBMCs. The repertoires were made available in a free public database intended to serve as a resource for research on the immune response to SARS-CoV-2. Nearly every sample came with metadata listing a de-identified subject ID, COVID-19 status, age in years and sex. Overall study outcomes, separate from this receptor: The amount of clinical and demographic metadata varied by source and participant and was provided uncurated.

In the prospective study, participants were roughly 18 to 89 years old, resided in 25 or so geographic areas of the United States, and were enrolled through a virtual design. To assign participants to cohorts, the prospective study relied on clinical history that participants themselves reported in a screening survey and a study questionnaire. ImmuneRACE Cohort 3 recovered participants were defined by two consecutive negative NP/OP PCR tests, healthcare professional clearance, or symptom resolution. In the prospective study, mobile phlebotomists collected whole blood, serum and a nasopharyngeal or oropharyngeal swab from each participant. Over a roughly 2-month period, participants in the prospective study had the option of providing additional blood draws and questionnaires. Blood samples from the prospective study were shipped frozen or at room temperature prior to DNA extraction. The sequenced sample was PBMCs or T cells enriched from blood (not recorded which). This sequence was found in a woman aged 40 to 50 who had recovered from COVID-19.

The CDR3 amino acid sequence is: CASSLYVTGGISGANVLTF. The DNA is as follows: TGTGCCAGCAGTTTATACGTGACAGGGGGGATCTCTGGGGCCAACGTCCTGACTTTC. Recombination connected TRBV27 to TRBJ2-6, with TRBD1 matching 9 junction bases. CDR1 and CDR2 were assigned from the germline V gene (reference sequence) as MNHEY and SMNVEV. At the junction V is shortened by 1 base and J by 0 bases; bases outside the gene matches: 7. CDR3 length: 19 amino acids, cysteine to phenylalanine. Left in the record is the CDR3 DNA by itself, 57 bases read in frame from the first base.